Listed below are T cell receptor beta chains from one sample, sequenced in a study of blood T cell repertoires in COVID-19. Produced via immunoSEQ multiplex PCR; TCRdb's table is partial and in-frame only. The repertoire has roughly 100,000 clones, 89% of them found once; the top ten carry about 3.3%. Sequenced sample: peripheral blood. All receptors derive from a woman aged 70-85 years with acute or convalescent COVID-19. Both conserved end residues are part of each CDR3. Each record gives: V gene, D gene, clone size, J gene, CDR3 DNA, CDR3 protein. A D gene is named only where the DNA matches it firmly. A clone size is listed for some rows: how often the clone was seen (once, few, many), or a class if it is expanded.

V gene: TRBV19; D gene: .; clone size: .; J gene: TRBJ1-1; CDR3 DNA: TGTGCCAGTAGTATAGGGCCAGCAGGGGCTCGGGGCGAAGCTTTCTTT; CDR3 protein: CASSIGPAGARGEAFF
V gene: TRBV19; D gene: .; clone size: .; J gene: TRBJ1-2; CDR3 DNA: TGTGCCAGTAGTATCGCGAGGGTTGGCTACACCTTC; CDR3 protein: CASSIARVGYTF
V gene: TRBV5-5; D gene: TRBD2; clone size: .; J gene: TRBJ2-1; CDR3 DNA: TGTGCCAGCAGCTTGGTGGGTACTAGCGGGTCCTACAATGAGCAGTTCTTC; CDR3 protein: CASSLVGTSGSYNEQFF
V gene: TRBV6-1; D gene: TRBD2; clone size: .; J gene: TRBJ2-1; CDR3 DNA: TGTGCCAGCAGTGGTATCGGGACTAGCGGCCTCTCCTACAATGAGCAGTTCTTC; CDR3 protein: CASSGIGTSGLSYNEQFF
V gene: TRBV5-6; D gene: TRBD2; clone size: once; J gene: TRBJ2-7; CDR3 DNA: TGTGCCAGCAGCACCCGGACTAGCGGGAGACCCTACGAGCAGTACTTC; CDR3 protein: CASSTRTSGRPYEQYF
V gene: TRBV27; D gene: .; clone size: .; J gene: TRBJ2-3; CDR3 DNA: TGTGCCAGCAGTCTTAGCGGCATTAGCACAGATACGCAGTATTTT; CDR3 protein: CASSLSGISTDTQYF
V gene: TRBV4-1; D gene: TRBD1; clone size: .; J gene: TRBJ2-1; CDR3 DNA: TGCGCCAGCAGCCAAGCACCGGGACAGACTCACAATGAGCAGTTCTTC; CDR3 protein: CASSQAPGQTHNEQFF
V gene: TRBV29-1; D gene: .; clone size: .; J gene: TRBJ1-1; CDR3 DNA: TGCAGCGTTCTTCAGGGGTCTGAAGCTTTCTTT; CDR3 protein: CSVLQGSEAFF
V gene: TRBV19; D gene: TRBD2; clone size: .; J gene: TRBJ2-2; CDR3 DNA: TGTGCCAGTAGTATTCTAGCGGGCGGCACCGGGGAGCTGTTTTTT; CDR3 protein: CASSILAGGTGELFF
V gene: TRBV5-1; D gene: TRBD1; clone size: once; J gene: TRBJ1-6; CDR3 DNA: TGCGCCAGCAGCTTGTCTCCGGACAGGCCTAATTCACCCCTCCACTTT; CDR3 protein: CASSLSPDRPNSPLHF
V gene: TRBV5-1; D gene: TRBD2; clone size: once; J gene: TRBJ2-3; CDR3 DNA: TGCGCCAGCAGCTTACAGCCTAGCGGGGGGGATACGCAGTATTTT; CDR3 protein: CASSLQPSGGDTQYF
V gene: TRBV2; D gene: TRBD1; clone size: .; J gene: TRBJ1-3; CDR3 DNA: TGTGCCAGCAGTCCCCGGGACAGGGGGTTCGGAAACACCATATATTTT; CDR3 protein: CASSPRDRGFGNTIYF
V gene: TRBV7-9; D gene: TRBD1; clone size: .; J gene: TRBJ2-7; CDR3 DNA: TGTGCCAGCAGCGAAATGTCCGGGACAGGGAACTACGAGCAGTACTTC; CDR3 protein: CASSEMSGTGNYEQYF
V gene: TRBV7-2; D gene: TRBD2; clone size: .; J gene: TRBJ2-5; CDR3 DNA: TGTGCCAGCAGCCCGGGACTAGCAGCAGAGACCCAGTACTTC; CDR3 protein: CASSPGLAAETQYF
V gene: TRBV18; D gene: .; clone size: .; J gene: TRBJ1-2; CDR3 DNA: TGTGCCAGCTCACCACCGCAGGGGTTTGGCTACACCTTC; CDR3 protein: CASSPPQGFGYTF
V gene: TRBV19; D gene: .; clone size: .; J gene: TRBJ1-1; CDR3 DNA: TGTGCCAGTAGTATAGATCTTCAGGCGTTGAACACTGAAGCTTTCTTT; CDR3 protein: CASSIDLQALNTEAFF
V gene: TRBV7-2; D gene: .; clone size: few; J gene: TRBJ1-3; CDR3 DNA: TGTGCCAGCAGCCTCATCACAGGGAGCTATGGAAACACCATATATTTT; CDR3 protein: CASSLITGSYGNTIYF
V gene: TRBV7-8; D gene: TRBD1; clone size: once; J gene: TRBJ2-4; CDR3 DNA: TGTGCCAGCAGCCTGGACAGGGCGGCCAAAAACATTCAGTACTTC; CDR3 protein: CASSLDRAAKNIQYF
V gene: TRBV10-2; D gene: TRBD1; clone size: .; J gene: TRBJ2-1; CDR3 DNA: TGCGCCAGCAGTGAGTGGACAGGGGTCAATGAGCAGTTCTTC; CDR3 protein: CASSEWTGVNEQFF
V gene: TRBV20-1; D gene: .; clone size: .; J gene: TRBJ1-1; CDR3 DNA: TGCAGTGCTAGTGCAGGGTCTCAGAACACTGAAGCTTTCTTT; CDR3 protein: CSASAGSQNTEAFF
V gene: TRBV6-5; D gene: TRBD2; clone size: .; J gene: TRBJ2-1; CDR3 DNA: TGTGCCACCGATTATGGACTAGCCAGCCATGAGCAGTTCTTC; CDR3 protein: CATDYGLASHEQFF
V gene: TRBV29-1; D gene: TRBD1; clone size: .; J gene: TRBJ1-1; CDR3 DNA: TGCAGCGCCGGGACAGCGAACACTGAAGCTTTCTTT; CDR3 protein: CSAGTANTEAFF
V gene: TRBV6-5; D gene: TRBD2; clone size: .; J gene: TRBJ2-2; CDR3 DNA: TGTGCCAGCGGCCTAGCGGGGATTAACACCGGGGAGCTGTTTTTT; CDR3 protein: CASGLAGINTGELFF
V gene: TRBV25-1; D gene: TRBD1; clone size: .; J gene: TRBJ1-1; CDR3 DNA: TGTGCCAGCCGAGACAGGGGGGGACGGAACACTGAAGCTTTCTTT; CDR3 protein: CASRDRGGRNTEAFF
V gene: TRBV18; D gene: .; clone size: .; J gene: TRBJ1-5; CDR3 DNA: TGTGCCAGCTCAACCGCAGGGGCTGGAGATAGCAATCAGCCCCAGCATTTT; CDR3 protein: CASSTAGAGDSNQPQHF
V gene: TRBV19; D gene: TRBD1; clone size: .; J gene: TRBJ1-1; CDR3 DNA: TGTGCCAGTAGTATGGACAGGGTTTGGACTGAAGCTTTCTTT; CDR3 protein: CASSMDRVWTEAFF
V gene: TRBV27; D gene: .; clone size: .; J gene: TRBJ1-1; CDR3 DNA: TGTGCCAGCAGTTTATCCCTGGGACTGATGAACACTGAAGCTTTCTTT; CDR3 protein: CASSLSLGLMNTEAFF
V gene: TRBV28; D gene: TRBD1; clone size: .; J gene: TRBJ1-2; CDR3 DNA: TGTGCCAGCAGAACCACCGGGACAGGGCAAACTAACTATGGCTACACCTTC; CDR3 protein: CASRTTGTGQTNYGYTF
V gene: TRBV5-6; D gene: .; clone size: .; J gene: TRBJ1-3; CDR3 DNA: TGTGCCAGCAGCTTGGTAGGCGGGGGCTCTGGAAACACCATATATTTT; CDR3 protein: CASSLVGGGSGNTIYF
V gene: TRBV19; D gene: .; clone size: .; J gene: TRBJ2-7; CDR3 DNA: TGTGCCAGTAGTTCCGGGACACACGCCTACGAGCAGTACTTC; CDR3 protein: CASSSGTHAYEQYF
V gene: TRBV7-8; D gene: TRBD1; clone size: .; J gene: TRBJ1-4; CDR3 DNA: TGTGCCAGCAGTCTACAGGGGGCCACTAATGAAAAACTGTTTTTT; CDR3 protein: CASSLQGATNEKLFF
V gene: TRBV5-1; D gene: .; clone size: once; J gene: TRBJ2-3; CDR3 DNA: TGCGCCAGCAGCATCGGGACTGGGGCCGCAGATACGCAGTATTTT; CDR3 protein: CASSIGTGAADTQYF
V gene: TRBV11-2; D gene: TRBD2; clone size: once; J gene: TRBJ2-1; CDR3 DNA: TGTGCCAGCAGCTTAATTACTAGCGGGAGCTCCTACAATGAGCAGTTCTTC; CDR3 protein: CASSLITSGSSYNEQFF
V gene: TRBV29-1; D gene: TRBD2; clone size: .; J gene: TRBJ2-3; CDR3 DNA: TGCAGCGTTGAAATGCTAGCGGGTCGCACAGATACGCAGTATTTT; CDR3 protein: CSVEMLAGRTDTQYF
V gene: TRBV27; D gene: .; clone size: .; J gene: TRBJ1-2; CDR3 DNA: TGTGCCAGCAGTGCTATCGGGGGAGGGGGACCCTATGGCTACACCTTC; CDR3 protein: CASSAIGGGGPYGYTF
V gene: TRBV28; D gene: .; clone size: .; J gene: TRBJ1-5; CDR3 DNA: TGTGCCAGCAGTTTAGGAACAGGGCAGAATCAGCCCCAGCATTTT; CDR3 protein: CASSLGTGQNQPQHF
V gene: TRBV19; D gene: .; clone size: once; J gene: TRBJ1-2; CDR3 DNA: TGTGCCAGTAGTATTTCGGGGGGCGATCCCTATGGCTACACCTTC; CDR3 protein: CASSISGGDPYGYTF
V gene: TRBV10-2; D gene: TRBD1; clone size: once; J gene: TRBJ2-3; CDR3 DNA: TGCGCCAGCGATGAAACAGGGGGCACGGGCGGTACGCAGTATTTT; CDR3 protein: CASDETGGTGGTQYF
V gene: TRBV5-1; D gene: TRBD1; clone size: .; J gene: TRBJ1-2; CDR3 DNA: TGCGCCAGCAGCCTCGGACAGGGGCCTAACTATGGCTACACCTTC; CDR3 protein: CASSLGQGPNYGYTF
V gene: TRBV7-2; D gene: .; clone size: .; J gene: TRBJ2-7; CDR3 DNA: TGTGCCAGCAGCCCCGGAGGTTCCTACGAGCAGTACTTC; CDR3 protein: CASSPGGSYEQYF
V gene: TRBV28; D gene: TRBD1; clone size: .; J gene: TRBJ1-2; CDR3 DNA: TGTGCCAGCAGTTCGGGACAGTATGGCTACACCTTC; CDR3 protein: CASSSGQYGYTF
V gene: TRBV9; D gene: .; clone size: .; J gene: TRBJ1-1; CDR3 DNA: TGTGCCAGCAGCGTAGGTGTGAGGAACACTGAAGCTTTCTTT; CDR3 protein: CASSVGVRNTEAFF